This TCR beta chain comes out of a study of cytomegalovirus exposure and HLA in healthy donors. 13 Jbeta primers and 60 Vbeta primers were used for the PCR. Measured with immunoSEQ multiplex PCR; TCRdb has only the in-frame clones, and not every one. The sample contains roughly 150,000 clones, approximately 76% of which appear only once. Findings of the study overall: According to the study, 160 or so TCR beta chains were cytomegalovirus-associated. A link between a missense DCLRE1C variant and TCR beta V- and J-gene trimming emerged from a later analysis.

Of note for this clone: Its antigen is not known.

CDR3 length: 13 residues. Trimming took 3 bases from V and 3 from J, leaving 9 bases between them. Germline V gene lookup returns CDR1 SGDLS and CDR2 YYNGEE. The sequence was obtained from a woman under 30 in good health and CMV-seropositive. The sample was PBMCs. The gene calls are TRBV9 and TRBJ1-1, with unresolved D. CDR3 bases: TGTGCCAGCAGCGACACCTTTTACACTGAAGCTTTCTTT. Translating it yields CASSDTFYTEAFF.